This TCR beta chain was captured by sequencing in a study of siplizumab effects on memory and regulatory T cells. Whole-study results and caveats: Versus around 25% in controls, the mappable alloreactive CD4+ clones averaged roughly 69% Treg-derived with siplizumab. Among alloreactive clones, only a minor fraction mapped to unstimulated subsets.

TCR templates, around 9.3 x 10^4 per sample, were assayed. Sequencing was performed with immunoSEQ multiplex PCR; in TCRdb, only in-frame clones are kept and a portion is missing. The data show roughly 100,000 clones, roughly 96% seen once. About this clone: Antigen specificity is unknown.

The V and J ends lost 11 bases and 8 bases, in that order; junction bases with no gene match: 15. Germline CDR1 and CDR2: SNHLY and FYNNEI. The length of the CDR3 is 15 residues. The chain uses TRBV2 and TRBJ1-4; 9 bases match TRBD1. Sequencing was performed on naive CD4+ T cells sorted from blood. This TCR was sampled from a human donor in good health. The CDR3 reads CAGLGSDRGNEKLFF. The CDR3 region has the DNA TGTGCCGGGCTTGGATCGGACAGGGGAAACGAAAAACTGTTTTTT.